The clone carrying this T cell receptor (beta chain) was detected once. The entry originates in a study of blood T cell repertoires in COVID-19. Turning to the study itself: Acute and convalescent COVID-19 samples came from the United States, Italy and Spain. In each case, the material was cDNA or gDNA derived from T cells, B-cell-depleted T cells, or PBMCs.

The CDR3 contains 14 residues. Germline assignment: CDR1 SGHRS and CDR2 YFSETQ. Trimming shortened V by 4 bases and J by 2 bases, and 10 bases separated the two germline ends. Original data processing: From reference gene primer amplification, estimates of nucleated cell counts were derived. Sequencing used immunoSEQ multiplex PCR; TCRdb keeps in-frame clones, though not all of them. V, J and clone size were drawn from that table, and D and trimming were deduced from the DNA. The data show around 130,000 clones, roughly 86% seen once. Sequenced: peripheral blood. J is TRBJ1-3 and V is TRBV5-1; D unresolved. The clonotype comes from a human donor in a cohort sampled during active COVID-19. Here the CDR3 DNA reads TGCGCCAGCAGCGAGGGAACAGCTGGAAACACCATATATTTT. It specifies CASSEGTAGNTIYF.